A single sample is the source of the 27 T cell receptor beta chains below, sequenced in a study of blood T cell repertoires in COVID-19. Only in-frame clones appear in the TCRdb table, and some are missing; sequencing was by immunoSEQ multiplex PCR. The sample contains tens of thousands of clones, 70% to 90% of which appear only once. The specimen sequenced was peripheral blood. Source of these receptors: a woman at least 80 years old with COVID-19, enrolled during active disease.

This clone was seen only once. The V and J genes are TRBV12-5 and TRBJ2-3, with 8 bases fitting TRBD1. Germline V gene data show CDR1 as LGHNT and CDR2 as FRNRAP. This CDR3 spans 18 amino acids. V lost 6 bases to trimming and J lost 0 bases; unmatched junction nucleotides: 14. The CDR3 bases are TGTGCTAGTGGACCCAACCCCGGGACAGGTTCGAGCACAGATACGCAGTATTTT. It codes for CASGPNPGTGSSTDTQYF.

The chain joins TRBV6-2 or TRBV6-3 to TRBJ1-1; TRBD1 might be the D (6 bases). CDR1 is MNHEY, CDR2 SVGEGT, per germline. Deletions cut 0 bases from V and 1 base from J, with 12 bases between. This CDR3 region has 16 residues. The CDR3 DNA reads TGTGCCAGCAGTTACTCTCCGGGACAAGGGAACACTGAAGCTTTCTTT. Translation gives CASSYSPGQGNTEAFF.

The chain carries TRBV7-9 and TRBJ2-3; a possible D gene is TRBD2 (6 bases). CDR3 length equals 14 residues. V shed 4 bases and J shed 0 bases, with 8 bases lying between them. Germline V gene data show CDR1 as SEHNR and CDR2 as FQNEAQ (reference sequence). As DNA, the CDR3 is TGTGCCAGCAGCTGGGGGGTTAGCACAGATACGCAGTATTTT. Its translation is CASSWGVSTDTQYF. Variable domain in full (rest from reference TRBV7-9 and TRBJ2-3): DTGVSQNPRHKITKRGQNVTFRCDPISEHNRLYWYRQTLGQGPEFLTYFQNEAQLEKSRLLSDRFSAERPKGSFSTLEIQRTEQGDSAMYLCASSWGVSTDTQYFGPGTRLTVL.

The genes are TRBV4-2 and TRBJ2-5; D might be TRBD2 (5 bases). This CDR3 contains 12 residues. In germline, CDR1 is LGHNA, CDR2 YNFKEQ. With 6 bases removed from V and 5 bases from J, the gap between germline ends came to 10 bases. The CDR3 DNA reads TGTGCCAGCAGAAGAAGGGAGGAGACCCAGTACTTC. It specifies CASRRREETQYF.

The rearrangement links TRBV7-9 to TRBJ1-2; 11 bases match TRBD1. This CDR3 spans 15 amino acids. J was trimmed by 2 bases and V by 5 bases; bases with no gene match: 4. Germline CDR1 is SEHNR and CDR2 is FQNEAQ (reference sequence). CDR3 DNA: TGTGCCAGCAGCCGGAGGGACAGGGGGAACTATGGCTACACCTTC. Translation gives CASSRRDRGNYGYTF. Complete variable domain (other parts from reference TRBV7-9 and TRBJ1-2): DTGVSQNPRHKITKRGQNVTFRCDPISEHNRLYWYRQTLGQGPEFLTYFQNEAQLEKSRLLSDRFSAERPKGSFSTLEIQRTEQGDSAMYLCASSRRDRGNYGYTFGSGTRLTVV.

The chain recombines TRBV7-2 with TRBJ2-2; D unclear. V dropped 3 bases and J dropped 3 bases, with 5 bases sitting between them. CDR3 length equals 13 residues. The germline V gene encodes CDR1 SGHTA and CDR2 FQGNSA. In nucleotides, the CDR3 is TGTGCCAGCAGCTTGAGTCACACCGGGGAGCTGTTTTTT. It specifies CASSLSHTGELFF. The full variable domain, completed using reference TRBV7-2 and TRBJ2-2, is GAGVSQSPSNKVTEKGKDVELRCDPISGHTALYWYRQSLGQGLEFLIYFQGNSAPDKSGLPSDRFSAERTGGSVSTLTIQRTQQEDSAVYLCASSLSHTGELFFGEGSRLTVL.

The table lists this clone with many counts. The CDR3 is CASSQTGTQYF. CDR3 sequence (DNA): TGTGCCAGCAGCCAAACGGGGACCCAGTACTTC. V is TRBV7-7 and J is TRBJ2-5; no clear D. This CDR3 spans 11 amino acids. In germline, CDR1 is SSHAT, CDR2 FNYEAQ (reference sequence). Trimming stripped 5 bases from V and 7 bases from J, with 8 bases between.

The rearrangement joins TRBV27 to TRBJ1-2; maybe TRBD1 (6 bases). V lost 0 bases and J 7 bases, leaving 15 bases between the germline ends. The CDR3 contains 15 residues. Germline V gene lookup returns CDR1 MNHEY and CDR2 SMNVEV (reference sequence). The CDR3 reads CASSLSRYRVIGYTF. CDR3 in DNA: TGTGCCAGCAGTTTATCGCGGTACAGGGTTATTGGCTACACCTTC.

The chain combines TRBV5-1 with TRBJ2-1; 8 nucleotides match TRBD2. The CDR3 has 14 amino acids. The germline V gene has CDR1 SGHRS and CDR2 YFSETQ. Trimming removed 1 base from V and 7 bases from J; junction bases left unmatched: 4. The CDR3 reads CASSLWGLENEQFF. The CDR3 nucleotides read TGCGCCAGCAGCTTGTGGGGACTAGAGAATGAGCAGTTCTTC.

The chain combines TRBV5-1 with TRBJ1-1; 11 bases agree with TRBD1. V shed 4 bases and J 2 bases; nucleotides not matched to a gene: 4. The germline V gene encodes CDR1 SGHRS and CDR2 YFSETQ. The CDR3 runs to 15 residues. CDR3 in DNA: TGCGCCAGCAGCCCTGGACAGGGGGCCAACACTGAAGCTTTCTTT. This encodes CASSPGQGANTEAFF. The variable domain in full, completed from reference TRBV5-1 and TRBJ1-1, reads KAGVTQTPRYLIKTRGQQVTLSCSPISGHRSVSWYQQTPGQGLQFLFEYFSETQRNKGNFPGRFSGRQFSNSRSEMNVSTLELGDSALYLCASSPGQGANTEAFFGQGTRLTVV.

Comment on this clone: Other DNA sequences in this sample translate to the same CDR3. The chain recombines TRBV12-5 with TRBJ1-5; maybe TRBD1 (6 bases). This CDR3 comprises 12 residues. The germline V gene has CDR1 LGHNT and CDR2 FRNRAP. Trimming cost V 5 bases and J 6 bases, with 8 bases left between them. This CDR3 is CASGVGGQPQHF. In DNA form, the CDR3 reads TGTGCTAGTGGTGTAGGGGGTCAGCCCCAGCATTTT.

This clone came up a few times. The CDR3 DNA follows: TGCAGCGTTGAATGGGGGAGAGGGGGGGACATTCAGTACTTC. It translates to CSVEWGRGGDIQYF. The chain recombines TRBV29-1 with TRBJ2-4; a possible D gene is TRBD2 (7 bases). The germline V gene encodes CDR1 SQVTM and CDR2 ANQGSEA. The V and J ends lost 2 bases and 8 bases respectively, with 16 bases between them. The CDR3 is 14 amino acids.

This clone was recorded a few times. V gene TRBV11-2 combines with J gene TRBJ1-2, with D maybe TRBD1 (5 bases). The CDR3 is 14 residues long. Trimming pared 0 bases from V and 6 bases from J, leaving 11 bases between. Germline V lookup: CDR1 SGHAT, CDR2 FQNNGV. CDR3 DNA: TGTGCCAGCAGCTTAGAAGAGGCAGGGAATGGCTACACCTTC. Protein: CASSLEEAGNGYTF.

The V and J genes are TRBV6-1 and TRBJ2-7, with a tentative D call TRBD1 (6 bases). CDR3 length equals 15 residues. Trimming removed 2 bases from V and 2 bases from J, with 13 bases in between. Germline V gives CDR1 MNHNS, CDR2 SASEGT. Written as DNA, the CDR3 is TGTGCCAGCAGTGAACAGGGGCCCGGGGCCTACGAGCAGTACTTC. It codes for CASSEQGPGAYEQYF.

The rearrangement joins TRBV19 to TRBJ1-3; D is unresolved. The CDR3 has 13 amino acids. Germline CDR1 reads LNHDA; CDR2 reads SQIVND (reference sequence). Deletions cut 3 bases from V and 4 bases from J, with 7 bases between. CDR3 loop: CASSMAGGNTIYF. In DNA form, the CDR3 reads TGTGCCAGTAGTATGGCAGGAGGAAACACCATATATTTT.

This chain connects TRBV5-6 to TRBJ2-2; the match to TRBD1 covers 8 bases. V trimming: 4 bases; J trimming: 6 bases; junction bases outside the gene matches: 14. Germline V gene sequence: CDR1 SGHDT, CDR2 YYEEEE. This CDR3 is 17 amino acids long. The CDR3 coding sequence is TGTGCCAGCAGCGTCATTGTCCCGGGACAGGTGTCCGGGGAGCTGTTTTTT. Translated, it gives CASSVIVPGQVSGELFF. Drawing the rest from reference TRBV5-6 and TRBJ2-2, the complete variable domain is DAGVTQSPTHLIKTRGQQVTLRCSPKSGHDTVSWYQQALGQGPQFIFQYYEEEERQRGNFPDRFSGHQFPNYSSELNVNALLLGDSALYLCASSVIVPGQVSGELFFGEGSRLTVL.

This chain links TRBV3-1 (or the pseudogene TRBV3-2) with TRBJ2-1; D perhaps matches TRBD1 (7 bases). This CDR3 region has 14 residues. Looked up from germline, CDR1 is LGHDT and CDR2 is YNNKEL (reference sequence). Trimming took 1 base from V and 10 from J, leaving 14 bases between them. DNA for the CDR3: TGTGCCAGCAGCCAAGCCCAGACAGGGAGGGAGCAGTTCTTC. This sequence encodes CASSQAQTGREQFF.

This clone occurred once. The chain combines TRBV7-2 with TRBJ2-1, with 8 bases aligning to TRBD1. V lost 1 base to trimming and J lost 8 bases; unmatched junction nucleotides: 4. Germline V gene sequence: CDR1 SGHTA, CDR2 FQGNSA. The CDR3 totals 14 residues. CDR3 nucleotides: TGTGCCAGCAGCTTAGGTCGACAGGGGCATGAGCAGTTCTTC. Encoded protein: CASSLGRQGHEQFF. Filled out from reference TRBV7-2 and TRBJ2-1, the complete variable domain reads GAGVSQSPSNKVTEKGKDVELRCDPISGHTALYWYRQSLGQGLEFLIYFQGNSAPDKSGLPSDRFSAERTGGSVSTLTIQRTQQEDSAVYLCASSLGRQGHEQFFGPGTRLTVL.

The chain links TRBV5-6 to TRBJ2-3, with 9 positions matching TRBD2. The CDR3 spans 15 residues. The ends lost 4 bases at V and 1 base at J; junction bases unmatched: 4. Germline CDR1 is SGHDT and CDR2 is YYEEEE. The CDR3 region is CASSPSGDRTDTQYF. As DNA, the CDR3 is TGTGCCAGCAGCCCTAGCGGGGACCGCACAGATACGCAGTATTTT.

This chain links TRBV7-2 with TRBJ2-1; D may be TRBD1 (6 bases). Per the germline V gene, CDR1 is SGHTA and CDR2 is FQGNSA. This CDR3 is built from 13 residues. Trimming removed 9 bases at V and 3 bases at J, with 12 bases between. This CDR3 is CASNRDRYNEQFF. CDR3 sequence (DNA): TGTGCCAGTAACAGGGATCGCTACAATGAGCAGTTCTTC. Complete variable domain (other parts from reference TRBV7-2 and TRBJ2-1): GAGVSQSPSNKVTEKGKDVELRCDPISGHTALYWYRQSLGQGLEFLIYFQGNSAPDKSGLPSDRFSAERTGGSVSTLTIQRTQQEDSAVYLCASNRDRYNEQFFGPGTRLTVL.

The chain employs TRBV5-6 and TRBJ2-3; a weak D match, TRBD2 (6 bases). Trimming pared 0 bases from V and 6 bases from J, leaving 14 bases between. This CDR3 has 15 residues. Germline V CDR1 and CDR2: SGHDT, YYEEEE. DNA for the CDR3: TGTGCCAGCAGCTTGGAAGGGCGGACTAAGGATACGCAGTATTTT. This sequence encodes CASSLEGRTKDTQYF.

The chain combines TRBV25-1 with TRBJ2-5, with 9 bases fitting TRBD1. The CDR3 is made up of 13 amino acids. CDR1 is MGHDK and CDR2 is SYGVNS in the germline V gene. Trimming at V came to 7 bases and at J to 11 bases, leaving 11 bases not matched to a gene. DNA for the CDR3: TGTGCCAGCACCCCTGACGGGACAGGGATGCAGTACTTC. This encodes CASTPDGTGMQYF.

This clone was detected only once. The CDR3: CASSQQATSGNTIYF. CDR3 DNA: TGTGCCAGCTCACAACAGGCGACCTCTGGAAACACCATATATTTT. The J gene is TRBJ1-3, the V gene TRBV18, with TRBD1 as a possible D gene (5 bases). CDR1 is KGHSH and CDR2 is LQKENI in the germline V gene. The V end was cut by 4 bases, the J end by 0 bases, with 10 bases between. This CDR3 has 15 residues.

The chain joins TRBV9 to TRBJ2-3, with D possibly being TRBD2 (5 bases). V lost 6 bases and J lost 4, with 12 bases in between. The CDR3 is made up of 13 amino acids. Germline V CDR1 and CDR2: SGDLS, YYNGEE. The CDR3: CASTPGSSDTQYF. CDR3 coding DNA: TGTGCCAGCACCCCGGGGAGTTCAGATACGCAGTATTTT.

J is TRBJ2-5 and V is TRBV19; 7 positions agree with TRBD2. The CDR3 covers 18 residues. V lost 3 bases to trimming and J lost 1 base; unmatched junction nucleotides: 14. The germline V gene encodes CDR1 LNHDA and CDR2 SQIVND (reference sequence). The CDR3 coding sequence is TGTGCCAGTAGTATTTGGGACCAGGGAGGGAAGGGCCAAGAGACCCAGTACTTC. Its translation is CASSIWDQGGKGQETQYF.

V and J are TRBV6-5 and TRBJ2-7; the D is unclear. The V end was cut by 2 bases, the J end by 5 bases, with 16 bases between. Germline-derived CDR1 and CDR2 are MNHEY and SVGAGI. This CDR3 contains 15 residues. The CDR3 sequence: CASSYRSTNLDEQYF. DNA for the CDR3: TGTGCCAGCAGTTACCGGTCTACCAACTTAGACGAGCAGTACTTC.

V is TRBV28 and J is TRBJ1-1; D is ambiguous. CDR3 length: 14 residues. The germline V gene encodes CDR1 MDHEN and CDR2 SYDVKM. V was cut by 6 bases and J by 10 bases, with 21 bases left in between. The CDR3 sequence is CASRNSGASTRAFF. DNA of the CDR3: TGTGCCAGCAGAAATTCGGGAGCCTCAACACGAGCTTTCTTT.